The clone carrying this TCR beta chain was counted a few times. Its antigen is unidentified. The V gene end was trimmed by 0 bases and the J gene end by 3 bases; junction bases not matched to a gene: 7. Germline V gives CDR1 LGHNA, CDR2 YSLEER. CDR3 length: 18 residues. Expressed TCRB transcripts got sequenced, as all isolated RNA was reverse transcribed. Sequenced by immunoSEQ multiplex PCR; TCRdb stores in-frame clones only, minus some. The repertoire consists of 250,000 to 350,000 clones, with 14% occurring once and the leading ten covering about 6.7%. This entry comes from a study of beta chain features in type 1 diabetes. Study-wide results and caveats: TCRB CDR3s from Type 1 diabetes patients were moderately but significantly shorter in all four CD4+ subsets.

The sequenced sample consisted of central memory CD4+ T cells from blood. The clonotype originates from a man aged 25 to 40 in good health. The chain uses TRBV4-3 and TRBJ2-2, with 10 bases fitting TRBD2. CDR3 in DNA: TGCGCCAGCAGCCAAGATCGTAAGCGGGAGGGCCACACCGGGGAGCTGTTTTTT. Translated: CASSQDRKREGHTGELFF.